The 28 T cell receptor beta chains presented below share a single source sample, sequenced in a study of spatial heterogeneity in lung cancer. TCRdb re-analysed the 5' RACE reads in MiXCR, keeping a single row per CDR3 protein. The sample includes about 15,000 distinct CDR3 sequences, over 15% of them seen just once. Time point denoted: blood at routine non-recurrence follow-up after resection. The sample was PBMCs, taken at follow-up. These receptors all stem from a male donor with early-stage non-small cell lung cancer.

This clonotype was counted ten times or more. The chain employs TRBV5-4 and TRBJ2-2; 10 positions agree with TRBD2. The germline V gene encodes CDR1 SGHNT and CDR2 YYREEE (reference sequence). This CDR3 contains 16 residues. The V and J ends lost 4 bases and 6 bases, in that order; junction bases with no gene match: 9. CDR3 in DNA: TGTGCCAGCAGCGCCAAACTAGCGGGGTGGGCCGGGGAGCTGTTTTTT. Protein sequence: CASSAKLAGWAGELFF.

This rearrangement joins TRBV5-1 to TRBJ2-5; 16 bases are a match to TRBD2. The V and J ends lost 4 bases and 5 bases, in that order; junction bases with no gene match: 2. Germline V gene data show CDR1 as SGHRS and CDR2 as YFSETQ. This CDR3 comprises 15 residues. The CDR3 region has the DNA TGCGCCAGCAGCGGGACTAGCGGGGGGGCGGAGACCCAGTACTTC. It specifies CASSGTSGGAETQYF. Complete variable domain (other parts from reference TRBV5-1 and TRBJ2-5): KAGVTQTPRYLIKTRGQQVTLSCSPISGHRSVSWYQQTPGQGLQFLFEYFSETQRNKGNFPGRFSGRQFSNSRSEMNVSTLELGDSALYLCASSGTSGGAETQYFGPGTRLLVL.

In its sample, this clonotype ranks as medium-sized (0.01 to 0.1%). The V call is TRBV5-1, the J call TRBJ2-7; D is uncertain. The CDR3 loop spans 11 amino acids. Trimming removed 0 bases from V and 5 bases from J, with 3 bases in between. CDR1 and CDR2 from the germline V gene are SGHRS and YFSETQ. The CDR3 bases are TGCGCCAGCAGCTTGGGCCACGAGCAGTACTTC. Translated: CASSLGHEQYF.

This clonotype was counted between two and nine times. V gene TRBV18 combines with J gene TRBJ1-2; TRBD1 agrees at 9 bases. This CDR3 contains 13 residues. V was pared by 3 bases and J by 7 bases, with 3 bases of the junction left unmatched. Per the germline V gene, CDR1 is KGHSH and CDR2 is LQKENI. CDR3 bases: TGTGCCAGCTCACCCAAGGACAGGGGTGGCTACACCTTC. Protein product: CASSPKDRGGYTF.

This clonotype showed up many times. As DNA, the CDR3 is TGTGCCAGTAGTATAGAGCTGGGAGTCTACGAGCAGTACTTC. Its protein product is CASSIELGVYEQYF. The V gene is TRBV19, the J gene TRBJ2-7; TRBD2 is a possible D gene (5 bases). This CDR3 spans 14 amino acids. Trimming left V 0 bases short and J 3 bases short, with 9 bases between. Germline lookup yields CDR1 LNHDA and CDR2 SQIVND (reference sequence).

This clonotype was detected many times. The rearrangement links TRBV19 to TRBJ1-6; 7 bases are a match to TRBD1. Trimming cost V 8 bases and J 5 bases; bases outside gene matches: 6. The CDR3 extends over 14 amino acids. Germline CDR1 LNHDA, CDR2 SQIVND (reference sequence). For the CDR3, the DNA is TGTGCCAGTGACGGGACAGCTAATAATTCACCCCTCCACTTT. Translating gives CASDGTANNSPLHF.

This clonotype was recorded at least ten times. This chain joins TRBV4-1 and TRBJ2-5; possibly TRBD2 for D (6 bases). V lost 3 bases, J lost 4 bases, and 9 bases lay in between. The CDR3 loop spans 13 amino acids. Germline assignment: CDR1 MGHRA and CDR2 YSYEKL. This CDR3 is CASSHLRGETQYF. The CDR3 DNA reads as TGCGCCAGCAGCCATCTGCGGGGAGAGACCCAGTACTTC.

The rearrangement links TRBV5-1 to TRBJ2-1, with 8 bases aligning to TRBD1. Germline CDR1 reads SGHRS; CDR2 reads YFSETQ. This CDR3 is 14 amino acids long. V dropped 7 bases and J dropped 8; count of bases not matched to a gene: 11. The CDR3 region is CASFRGQELDEQFF. Written as DNA, the CDR3 is TGCGCCAGCTTTAGGGGACAGGAGCTTGATGAGCAGTTCTTC. Variable domain in full (rest from reference TRBV5-1 and TRBJ2-1): KAGVTQTPRYLIKTRGQQVTLSCSPISGHRSVSWYQQTPGQGLQFLFEYFSETQRNKGNFPGRFSGRQFSNSRSEMNVSTLELGDSALYLCASFRGQELDEQFFGPGTRLTVL.

This clonotype was found a few times. This sequence joins TRBV19 and TRBJ2-3; 9 bases are shared with TRBD1. The CDR3 has 15 amino acids. Germline V gene data show CDR1 as LNHDA and CDR2 as SQIVND (reference sequence). The V and J ends lost 8 bases and 6 bases, in that order; junction bases with no gene match: 12. In DNA, the CDR3 is TGTGCCAGTTTAAGGACAGGGGACGAGGCGGATACGCAGTATTTT. As protein: CASLRTGDEADTQYF.

This chain joins TRBV7-9 and TRBJ1-5; D ambiguous. CDR3 size: 15 residues. Trimming shortened V by 5 bases and J by 6 bases, and 17 bases separated the two germline ends. The germline V gene encodes CDR1 SEHNR and CDR2 FQNEAQ (reference sequence). CDR3 in DNA: TGTGCCAGCAGCCACCCGGGGATAGGTACTCAGCCCCAGCATTTT. This encodes CASSHPGIGTQPQHF.

Ten or more counts support this clonotype. CDR3 amino acids: CASSPKRLAGGGNEQFF. As DNA, the CDR3 is TGTGCCAGCAGCCCGAAGAGACTAGCGGGAGGGGGAAATGAGCAGTTCTTC. The chain links TRBV7-9 to TRBJ2-1; 14 nucleotides match TRBD2. Per the germline V gene, CDR1 is SEHNR and CDR2 is FQNEAQ (reference sequence). CDR3 size: 17 residues. J gave up 7 bases and V 5 bases, and 10 bases lay outside the gene matches.

The V and J genes are TRBV20-1 and TRBJ2-2, with TRBD2 matching 10 bases. The CDR3 has 17 residues. V was clipped by 3 bases and J by 5 bases; unmatched bases: 12. Germline V gives CDR1 DFQATT, CDR2 SNEGSKA (reference sequence). CDR3: CSASRSSGGASTGELFF. The CDR3 DNA reads as TGCAGTGCTAGTAGGTCTAGCGGGGGCGCGAGTACCGGGGAGCTGTTTTTT.

V is TRBV20-1 and J is TRBJ2-5; D unresolved. The germline V gene encodes CDR1 DFQATT and CDR2 SNEGSKA (reference sequence). The CDR3 has 13 residues. Trimming cost V 0 bases and J 3 bases, with 8 bases left between them. CDR3 sequence: CSARDWQKETQYF. In DNA form, the CDR3 reads TGCAGTGCTAGAGATTGGCAGAAAGAGACCCAGTACTTC.

This clonotype was seen just once. The rearrangement links TRBV6-5 to TRBJ2-6, with 9 bases aligning to TRBD1. There are 17 residues in the CDR3. CDR1 and CDR2 from the germline V gene are MNHEY and SVGAGI. With V trimmed by 2 bases and J by 0 bases, 2 bases remained unmatched. This CDR3 reads CASSYETGGSGANVLTF. The CDR3 region has the DNA TGTGCCAGCAGTTACGAGACAGGGGGCTCTGGGGCCAACGTCCTGACTTTC.

This clonotype has ten or more counts. This chain links TRBV7-3 with TRBJ1-1; a possible D gene is TRBD1 (5 bases). Germline CDR1 SGHTA, CDR2 FQGTGA. Trimming stripped 5 bases from V and 1 base from J, with 8 bases between. The CDR3 loop spans 13 amino acids. This CDR3 reads CASSRQPNTEAFF. Written as DNA, the CDR3 is TGTGCCAGCAGCCGACAGCCGAACACTGAAGCTTTCTTT.

Many counts were recorded for this clonotype. V gene TRBV7-2 combines with J gene TRBJ2-1; tentative D call: TRBD2 (6 bases). The germline CDR1 and CDR2 sequences are SGHTA and FQGNSA. The germline V and J ends were trimmed by 3 bases and 4 bases, with 13 bases remaining between them. The CDR3 spans 15 residues. The CDR3 loop reads CASSFWGDPYNEQFF. CDR3 nucleotide sequence: TGTGCCAGCAGCTTTTGGGGGGACCCGTACAATGAGCAGTTCTTC.

Written as DNA, the CDR3 is TGTGCCAGCAGTTACGGTCAGGGGCAGATCTATGGCTACACCTTC. Protein product: CASSYGQGQIYGYTF. The genes are TRBV6-2 or TRBV6-3 and TRBJ1-2; perhaps TRBD1 as D (6 bases). CDR1 is MNHEY, CDR2 SVGEGT, per germline. Trimming cost V 2 bases and J 4 bases, with 14 bases left between them. The CDR3 length is 15 residues.

This clonotype was recorded at least ten times. The chain recombines TRBV7-2 with TRBJ2-2, with 10 bases aligning to TRBD1. Germline V gene sequence: CDR1 SGHTA, CDR2 FQGNSA. J lost 1 base, V lost 5 bases, and 10 bases had no gene match. The CDR3 covers 18 residues. The CDR3 DNA reads as TGTGCCAGCAGCCAAGGGGACAGGGGAATTTGGAACACCGGGGAGCTGTTTTTT. As protein: CASSQGDRGIWNTGELFF.

V is TRBV4-1 and J is TRBJ1-2; D call uncertain. The CDR3 is 13 amino acids. Germline V gene data show CDR1 as MGHRA and CDR2 as YSYEKL. V lost 3 bases and J lost 5, with 10 bases in between. CDR3 nucleotide sequence: TGCGCCAGCAGCCACCCGAACTCATATGGCTACACCTTC. This codes for CASSHPNSYGYTF.

This clonotype is medium-sized. V and J are TRBV4-3 and TRBJ2-3; no firm D call. The germline gives CDR1 LGHNA, CDR2 YSLEER. There are 17 residues in the CDR3. V lost 4 bases and J 2 bases, leaving 19 bases between the germline ends. The CDR3 DNA reads as TGCGCCAGCAGCCCCGACTGGGCGGCGGACGCCACAGATACGCAGTATTTT. Translating gives CASSPDWAADATDTQYF.

Note on this clonotype: Just one base apart from a much larger clone, this may be a read error. V and J are TRBV7-9 and TRBJ2-7; the D gene could be TRBD1 or TRBD2 (5 bases each). Germline V CDR1 and CDR2: SEHNR, FQNEAQ (reference sequence). Deletions cut 5 bases from V and 2 bases from J, with 10 bases between. This CDR3 is 13 amino acids long. DNA of the CDR3: TGTGCCAGCAGCCCGCCGGGACCCTACGAGCAGTACTTC. As protein: CASSPPGPYEQYF.

The chain employs TRBV6-5 and TRBJ2-7, with a weak D call TRBD2 (6 bases). This CDR3 is 16 amino acids long. CDR1 MNHEY and CDR2 SVGAGI come from the germline V gene. V was trimmed by 6 bases and J by 1 base, leaving 19 bases between them. CDR3 in amino acids: CASRALIAVSSYEQYF. As DNA, the CDR3 is TGTGCCAGCAGAGCATTAATAGCGGTGAGTTCCTACGAGCAGTACTTC.

The chain joins TRBV20-1 to TRBJ2-1, with TRBD2 matching 8 bases. Germline CDR1 reads DFQATT; CDR2 reads SNEGSKA (reference sequence). Trimming removed 0 bases from V and 0 bases from J; junction bases left unmatched: 7. The length of the CDR3 is 17 residues. DNA for the CDR3: TGCAGTGCTAGAGATCTAAAGCGGGGGTACTCCTACAATGAGCAGTTCTTC. It translates to CSARDLKRGYSYNEQFF.

Note on this clonotype: With a much larger clone just one base away, this may be a read error. The J gene is TRBJ1-2, the V gene TRBV7-6; 8 positions match TRBD1. The trim removed 8 bases at V and 4 bases at J, leaving 3 bases unmatched. The CDR3 is 12 residues long. Germline V gene sequence: CDR1 SGHVS, CDR2 FNYEAQ. The CDR3 bases are TGTGCCAGCGACACAGGGGGCTATGGCTACACCTTC. It specifies CASDTGGYGYTF. Based on the CDR3 plus reference TRBV7-6 and TRBJ1-2, the full variable domain is GAGVSQSPRYKVTKRGQDVALRCDPISGHVSLYWYRQALGQGPEFLTYFNYEAQQDKSGLPNDRFSAERPEGSISTLTIQRTEQRDSAMYRCASDTGGYGYTFGSGTRLTVV.

This clonotype was seen more than once but under ten times. J is TRBJ2-1 and V is TRBV11-3; unclear D gene. V shed 2 bases and J shed 8 bases, with 13 bases lying between them. The CDR3 runs to 14 residues. Germline V gene data show CDR1 as SGHNT and CDR2 as YENEEA. CDR3 in amino acids: CASSLLRPPDEQFF. The CDR3 bases are TGTGCCAGCAGCTTACTCAGGCCTCCGGATGAGCAGTTCTTC.

This clonotype was seen a few times. The chain carries TRBV20-1 and TRBJ2-1; the D is unclear. Between the trimmed V and J ends, which lost 0 bases and 0 bases, there was a span of 6 bases. CDR3 size: 14 residues. Germline values: CDR1 DFQATT, CDR2 SNEGSKA (reference sequence). The CDR3 DNA follows: TGCAGTGCTAGAGAGGGAAGCTCCTACAATGAGCAGTTCTTC. It is translated as CSAREGSSYNEQFF.

The table lists this clonotype with many counts. The rearrangement uses TRBV19 and TRBJ1-1, with TRBD1 matching over 8 bases. Germline trimming cut 6 bases from V and 1 base from J; bases unmatched to any gene: 1. Germline V CDR1 and CDR2: LNHDA, SQIVND (reference sequence). CDR3 length equals 13 residues. Written as DNA, the CDR3 is TGTGCCAGTAGCGACAGGGGGAACACTGAAGCTTTCTTT. Residues: CASSDRGNTEAFF.

At least ten counts were recorded for this clonotype. The V and J genes are TRBV11-2 and TRBJ1-1; unclear D gene. CDR3 length: 14 amino acids. In germline, CDR1 is SGHAT, CDR2 FQNNGV. Deletions cut 0 bases from V and 5 bases from J, with 10 bases between. The CDR3 sequence is CASSLDLSGTEAFF. The CDR3 nucleotides read TGTGCCAGCAGCTTAGATCTCTCGGGGACTGAAGCTTTCTTT.